A single sample gave rise to the 29 T cell receptor beta chains below, sequenced in a study of blood T cell repertoires in COVID-19. The method was immunoSEQ multiplex PCR; TCRdb's version includes in-frame clones alone and lacks a portion of them. There are 210,000 or so clones in the sample; 84% occur only once, and around 18% lies in the top ten. The sample taken for sequencing was peripheral blood. The receptors were sampled from a woman older than 75 with active or convalescent COVID-19.

The CDR3 DNA follows: TGTGCCAGCAGTGCGGGACAGTTCTATGGCTACACCTTC. Encoded protein: CASSAGQFYGYTF. The J gene is TRBJ1-2, the V gene TRBV6-2 or TRBV6-3; 7 nucleotides align to TRBD1. The V gene's germline CDR1 is MNHEY and CDR2 SVGEGT. J gave up 4 bases and V 5 bases, and 4 bases lay outside the gene matches. This CDR3 has 13 residues.

This chain joins TRBV27 and TRBJ1-2; D is perhaps TRBD1 (5 bases). Trimming cost V 4 bases and J 4 bases, with 13 bases left between them. CDR3 length: 14 amino acids. Germline CDR1 is MNHEY and CDR2 is SMNVEV (reference sequence). CDR3 loop: CASSSSGGSYGYTF. Here the CDR3 DNA reads TGTGCCAGCAGTTCGTCCGGGGGATCCTATGGCTACACCTTC.

This clone was counted once. The rearrangement links TRBV9 to TRBJ2-1, with 9 bases identical to TRBD1. The germline V gene encodes CDR1 SGDLS and CDR2 YYNGEE. Unmatched junction bases numbered 12, after V lost 4 bases and J lost 4 bases. This CDR3 is 17 amino acids long. CDR3 bases: TGTGCCAGCAGCCTCGACAGGGGGAAGATGATTTACAATGAGCAGTTCTTC. It is translated as CASSLDRGKMIYNEQFF. The complete variable domain, with remaining parts taken from reference TRBV9 and TRBJ2-1, reads DSGVTQTPKHLITATGQRVTLRCSPRSGDLSVYWYQQSLDQGLQFLIQYYNGEERAKGNILERFSAQQFPDLHSELNLSSLELGDSALYFCASSLDRGKMIYNEQFFGPGTRLTVL.

This clone was detected only once. The J gene is TRBJ2-2, the V gene TRBV6-5, with 7 bases aligning to TRBD1. From germline, CDR1 is MNHEY and CDR2 SVGAGI. Losses at the gene ends were 2 bases for V and 5 bases for J; bases not matched to a gene: 8. The CDR3 contains 16 residues. DNA of the CDR3: TGTGCCAGCAGTTACCGACCCGACAGGGAGACCGGGGAGCTGTTTTTT. Its protein is CASSYRPDRETGELFF.

In its sample, this clone was seen once. The rearrangement joins TRBV29-1 to TRBJ2-1, with TRBD1 as a possible D gene (5 bases). V shed 4 bases and J shed 0 bases, with 10 bases lying between them. The V gene's germline CDR1 is SQVTM and CDR2 ANQGSEA. CDR3 length: 14 amino acids. The CDR3 DNA reads as TGCAGCGTTGTGGGGCCTCGCTCCTACAATGAGCAGTTCTTC. The encoded protein is CSVVGPRSYNEQFF.

The J gene is TRBJ1-1, the V gene TRBV6-6, with 8 bases matching TRBD1. The ends lost 6 bases at V and 1 base at J; junction bases unmatched: 10. The CDR3 has 16 residues. Germline values: CDR1 MNHNY, CDR2 SVGAGI (reference sequence). The CDR3 region has the DNA TGTGCCAGCAGGCCCAGCACAGGGACAGGGAACACTGAAGCTTTCTTT. Residues: CASRPSTGTGNTEAFF.

The gene calls are TRBV28 and TRBJ2-7, with 9 bases identical to TRBD2. J gave up 8 bases and V 3 bases, and 14 bases lay outside the gene matches. In germline, CDR1 is MDHEN, CDR2 SYDVKM. CDR3 length: 16 amino acids. This CDR3 is CASSLSSTSGSEKQYF. CDR3 DNA sequence: TGTGCCAGCAGTTTGTCGTCGACTAGCGGATCGGAGAAGCAGTACTTC.

Worth noting for this clone: The sample carries other DNA sequences with the same CDR3. The chain employs TRBV11-3 and TRBJ2-7; 12 positions agree with TRBD2. The germline CDR1 and CDR2 sequences are SGHNT and YENEEA. CDR3 length: 14 amino acids. The junction had 3 bases not matched to a gene; V was cut back by 5 bases and J by 4 bases. As DNA, the CDR3 is TGTGCCAGCAGCCCGACTAGCGGGAGTTACGAGCAGTACTTC. Translated: CASSPTSGSYEQYF. Using reference TRBV11-3 and TRBJ2-7 for the parts outside the CDR3, the full variable domain is EAGVVQSPRYKIIEKKQPVAFWCNPISGHNTLYWYLQNLGQGPELLIRYENEEAVDDSQLPKDRFSAERLKGVDSTLKIQPAELGDSAVYLCASSPTSGSYEQYFGPGTRLTVT.

The CDR3 region has the DNA TGTGCCAGCAGCCCCCCGGGACAGGGAAACACCATATATTTT. Its protein is CASSPPGQGNTIYF. The V gene is TRBV7-8, the J gene TRBJ1-3, with TRBD1 identical over 7 bases. The CDR3 loop spans 14 amino acids. V lost 5 bases, J lost 4 bases, and 5 bases stayed unmatched. CDR1 is SGHVS, CDR2 FQNEAQ, per germline.

Here the CDR3 DNA reads TGTGCCAGCAGCAAACGCCCCGGACAGGGGCCCTACAATGAGCAGTTCTTC. Translating it yields CASSKRPGQGPYNEQFF. V and J are TRBV28 and TRBJ2-1; 9 nucleotides line up with TRBD1. CDR1 is MDHEN, CDR2 SYDVKM, per germline. The junction had 11 bases not matched to a gene; V was cut back by 6 bases and J by 2 bases. This CDR3 has 17 residues.

This sequence joins TRBV14 and TRBJ1-4; D unresolved. V was trimmed by 0 bases and J by 10 bases, leaving 12 bases between them. Germline assignment: CDR1 SGHDN and CDR2 FVKESK. The CDR3 is made up of 14 amino acids. The CDR3 nucleotides are TGTGCCAGCAGCCAAGACGCCCCCTCGGGAAAACTGTTTTTT. It specifies CASSQDAPSGKLFF.

The gene calls are TRBV11-1 and TRBJ2-1, with 7 bases identical to TRBD2. Germline values: CDR1 SGHAT, CDR2 FQDESV (reference sequence). The CDR3 has 13 residues. Trimming at V came to 6 bases and at J to 7 bases, leaving 6 bases not matched to a gene. The CDR3 DNA sequence: TGTGCCAGCAGTTCGGGGGGTTGGAATGAGCAGTTCTTC. Protein sequence: CASSSGGWNEQFF.

This chain uses TRBV21-1 with TRBJ2-7; no DNA check was done on the table's D call, TRBD1. TRBV21-1 is recorded as a pseudogene. The CDR3 totals 13 residues. The CDR3 region has the DNA TGTGCCAGTTTCTTCAGATGGTATTGCGAGCAGTACTTC. Amino acids: CASFFRWYCEQYF.

The J gene is TRBJ1-2, the V gene TRBV12-3 or TRBV12-4; 7 positions agree with TRBD1. V lost 6 bases, J lost 7 bases, and 8 bases stayed unmatched. The CDR3 extends over 13 amino acids. The CDR3 bases are TGTGCCAGCAGCCGAGGGACAGTTGGTGGCTACACCTTC. This gives the protein CASSRGTVGGYTF.

The chain has TRBV5-1 and TRBJ2-7; the D is unclear. The CDR3 has 14 amino acids. Looked up from germline, CDR1 is SGHRS and CDR2 is YFSETQ. Trimming removed 1 base from V and 2 bases from J, with 10 bases in between. CDR3 DNA sequence: TGCGCCAGCAGCTTGTCTACACAGCCCTACGAGCAGTACTTC. Translating it yields CASSLSTQPYEQYF.

The J gene is TRBJ2-5, the V gene TRBV7-2; D remains ambiguous. This CDR3 is 14 amino acids long. V was pared by 1 base and J by 4 bases, with 10 bases between. Germline CDR1 SGHTA, CDR2 FQGNSA. The CDR3 loop is CASSLVRSRETQYF. The CDR3 DNA is TGTGCCAGCAGCTTAGTAAGATCTAGAGAGACCCAGTACTTC.

V is TRBV4-1 and J is TRBJ2-7, with TRBD1 matching 10 bases. Germline-derived CDR1 and CDR2 are MGHRA and YSYEKL. Trimming took 5 bases from V and 3 from J; bases not matched to a gene: 7. The CDR3 is 15 residues long. CDR3 DNA: TGCGCCAGCAGCGAGGGGGGACAGGGGTTCTACGAGCAGTACTTC. Translated: CASSEGGQGFYEQYF.

The V call is TRBV11-3, the J call TRBJ1-2; tentative D call: TRBD1 (6 bases). The CDR3 length is 12 residues. Germline assignment: CDR1 SGHNT and CDR2 YENEEA. Trimming took 8 bases from V and 6 from J, leaving 13 bases between them. The CDR3 sequence: CASSGRGHGYTF. The CDR3 region has the DNA TGTGCCAGCTCCGGCAGGGGCCATGGCTACACCTTC.

The rearrangement joins TRBV5-1 to TRBJ2-5; 7 bases line up with TRBD1. The ends lost 6 bases at V and 4 bases at J; junction bases unmatched: 9. CDR3 length: 14 residues. Looked up from germline, CDR1 is SGHRS and CDR2 is YFSETQ. The DNA for the CDR3 is TGCGCCAGCAACACAGGGGTTGGGCGAGAGACCCAGTACTTC. Its protein is CASNTGVGRETQYF.

V usage is TRBV9 and J usage is TRBJ2-5; TRBD2 matches at 7 bases. This CDR3 has 17 residues. From germline, CDR1 is SGDLS and CDR2 YYNGEE. J was trimmed by 1 base and V by 3 bases; bases with no gene match: 12. CDR3 region: CASSARTSVAPQETQYF. The DNA for the CDR3 is TGTGCCAGCAGCGCACGGACTAGTGTGGCCCCCCAAGAGACCCAGTACTTC.

This sequence joins TRBV7-9 and TRBJ2-3; no firm D call. This CDR3 is 16 amino acids long. Trimming took off 2 bases at V and 4 bases at J, with 16 bases between the two ends. Germline CDR1 and CDR2: SEHNR and FQNEAQ (reference sequence). DNA of the CDR3: TGTGCCAGCAGCTTACTCTTGGGCAGGATAGCAGATACGCAGTATTTT. Protein product: CASSLLLGRIADTQYF.

The chain is built from TRBV7-9 and TRBJ1-5; TRBD1 is a possible D gene (5 bases). Trimming removed 5 bases at V and 4 bases at J, with 12 bases between. There are 14 residues in the CDR3. Germline CDR1 reads SEHNR; CDR2 reads FQNEAQ (reference sequence). The CDR3 protein is CASSQDTANQPQHF. The CDR3 DNA reads TGTGCCAGCAGCCAGGACACCGCTAATCAGCCCCAGCATTTT.

This clone turned up a few times. J is TRBJ2-5 and V is TRBV10-2, with D uncertain. Germline CDR1 is WSHSY and CDR2 is SAAADI. The CDR3 is made up of 15 amino acids. V was pared by 2 bases and J by 4 bases, with 14 bases between. DNA for the CDR3: TGCGCCAGCAGTGAGAATGGCCCAACACGAGAGACCCAGTACTTC. It yields the protein CASSENGPTRETQYF.

The chain recombines TRBV5-1 with TRBJ2-7, with 9 bases lining up with TRBD2. The CDR3 runs 15 residues. The germline CDR1 and CDR2 sequences are SGHRS and YFSETQ. The J segment lost 5 bases and the V segment lost 3 bases, leaving 9 bases of the junction unmatched. CDR3 sequence: CASSSTGGGGDEQYF. The CDR3 region has the DNA TGCGCCAGCAGCTCGACGGGTGGCGGGGGGGACGAGCAGTACTTC.

The rearrangement links TRBV30 to TRBJ1-1; no reliable D call. The germline CDR1 and CDR2 sequences are GTSNPN and SVGIG (reference sequence). The CDR3 is 13 amino acids. Trimming took 2 bases from V and 4 from J, leaving 11 bases between them. The CDR3 reads CAWSHTPFTEAFF. CDR3 nucleotides: TGTGCCTGGAGTCATACACCTTTCACTGAAGCTTTCTTT. The whole variable domain, remainder taken from reference TRBV30 and TRBJ1-1, is SQTIHQWPATLVQPVGSPLSLECTVEGTSNPNLYWYRQAAGRGLQLLFYSVGIGQISSEVPQNLSASRPQDRQFILSSKKLLLSDSGFYLCAWSHTPFTEAFFGQGTRLTVV.

The table lists this clone with a count of one. V gene TRBV27 combines with J gene TRBJ2-5; the match to TRBD2 covers 9 bases. CDR1 and CDR2 from the germline V gene are MNHEY and SMNVEV (reference sequence). Trimming at V came to 5 bases and at J to 7 bases, leaving 17 bases not matched to a gene. The CDR3 spans 17 residues. Here the CDR3 DNA reads TGTGCCAGCAGTCCCCTGGGTAGCGGGGGAGGATTTCGGACCCAGTACTTC. It yields the protein CASSPLGSGGGFRTQYF.

The J gene is TRBJ2-1, the V gene TRBV4-2; 13 bases map to TRBD2. J lost 9 bases, V lost 4 bases, and 9 bases had no gene match. CDR1 is LGHNA, CDR2 YNFKEQ, per germline. The CDR3 length is 16 residues. As DNA, the CDR3 is TGTGCCAGCAGCCGGACCGGGACTAGCGGGAAGGGTGAGCAGTTCTTC. Translated: CASSRTGTSGKGEQFF.

This clone showed up just a few times. The rearrangement uses TRBV4-2 and TRBJ2-7; 7 nucleotides agree with TRBD1. Per germline, CDR1 LGHNA and CDR2 YNFKEQ. This CDR3 region has 15 residues. The ends lost 4 bases at V and 0 bases at J; junction bases unmatched: 6. The CDR3 DNA is TGTGCCAGCAGCCCATGGGGACAGTCCTCCTACGAGCAGTACTTC. Translating gives CASSPWGQSSYEQYF.

V gene TRBV11-2 combines with J gene TRBJ1-2; D may be TRBD1 (6 bases). The V end was cut by 5 bases, the J end by 4 bases, with 17 bases between. The CDR3 contains 15 residues. Per germline, CDR1 SGHAT and CDR2 FQNNGV. The CDR3 protein is CASSPTRTVAYGYTF. The CDR3 DNA reads as TGTGCCAGCAGCCCTACTCGGACAGTAGCCTATGGCTACACCTTC.